This T cell receptor (beta chain) was identified during a study of T cell responses to AZD1222 COVID-19 vaccine (dated by TCRdb to the early 2020s). In terms of the full investigation: AZD1222 recipients whose second dose came at about 4 weeks and those whose second dose came at about 12 weeks were combined into one group, since spike-specific TCR depth and breadth did not differ between the two schedules. Trial participants were enrolled by age into subgroups of 18-55, 56-69 and 70-plus years, and around 140, 26 and 57 TCR-sequenced participants, respectively, were included in these subgroups. TCR sequencing was performed for over 230 trial participants, of whom roughly 200 were given two doses of AZD1222 and around 25 were given two doses of MenACWY control vaccine.

What the research found in general, with its limitations: Nearly half of unique spike-specific TCRs reportedly recognized epitopes outside regions mutated in the B.1.351 and B.1.1.7 variants. Spike-specific TCR breadth and depth rose significantly after two AZD1222 doses compared with day 0 and with MenACWY recipients. In the small 56-69-year group, the increase in depth fell short of significance, most likely because of low power. Because no day 14 peak-response samples were available, repertoires were characterized only after the peak T cell response. CD4 TCRs associated with the vaccine covered the entire spike protein, and the dominant responses were in regions 160-218 and 743-854. Participants were mostly white British, with more females than males. The authors suggested clonal diversity may have been underestimated. Conclusions about previously exposed vaccinees were limited because only six or seven AZD1222 recipients were SARS-CoV-2 seropositive at baseline.

The CDR3 regions of human TCRbeta chains were subjected to immunosequencing. Per the authors' processing: Repertoire TCRs were matched against a reference library of SARS-CoV-2-specific TCRs generated with the MIRA antigen-specificity platform. Breadth was defined as the fraction of unique TCRs that were SARS-CoV-2-associated. Depth was defined as the fraction of total T cells that were SARS-CoV-2-associated. Using the MIRA data, every spike-specific TCR was mapped to the spike region that the TCR reacted to and assigned to either a CD4 or a CD8 class. Log10-transformed breadth and depth values were compared by one-way ANOVA with Sidak's multiple comparisons tests. TCRdb carries this immuneACCESS record with in-frame sequences only. Its versions omit some clonotypes, under half of them owing to an unresolved V gene in the studies checked, with the rest unexplained. That table gives V, J and clone size, and the DNA gave D and trimming. The sample yields 130,000 or so clones; 92% were counted once. The top ten hold 1.5% to 2% of the sample.

Explained via the paper, the time point label denotes: baseline before first vaccination. Vaccinee samples were obtained from the UK trials COV001 and COV002, which included a single-blind randomized controlled phase 2/3 trial of AZD1222 (ChAdOx1 nCoV-19) in healthy adults. Trial participant PBMC samples were collected at day 0 and day 28 after the second dose for TCRbeta chain sequencing. Deletion took 0 bases off V and 9 bases off J, with a span of 15 bases between the germline ends. Based on the germline V gene, the CDR1 and CDR2 sequences are LGHNA and YSLEER. Inclusive of the bounding cysteine and phenylalanine, the CDR3 is 16 residues long. Just the 48-base CDR3 DNA is kept, in frame starting at base 1. Turning to this clone: Its target antigen remains unknown. Per-base qualities were not stored, and no clone one base away is much larger.

Sequencing used peripheral blood, obtained on day 0 of AZD1222 vaccination. This chain joins TRBV4-3 to TRBJ1-6; the D gene is perhaps TRBD1, from 5 matching bases. This receptor was identified in an adult in good health. The DNA reads as follows: TGCGCCAGCAGCCAAGATTCCCGCTCAGGGTTTTCACCCCTCCACTTT. This sequence encodes CASSQDSRSGFSPLHF.